One and the same sample provided the 7 T cell receptor beta chains below, sequenced in a study of blood T cell repertoires in COVID-19. Sequencing was performed with immunoSEQ multiplex PCR; in TCRdb, only in-frame clones are kept and a portion is missing. This sample has 250,000 to 300,000 clones; roughly nine tenths occur once, and the top ten carry 0.94%. Sequenced input: peripheral blood. Receptors originate from a woman aged 40 to 50 who had recovered from COVID-19.

The rearrangement links TRBV18 to TRBJ2-1; 15 bases match TRBD2. Germline CDR1 KGHSH, CDR2 LQKENI. After removal of 3 bases from V and 7 bases from J, the junction contained 4 bases not matched to a gene. The CDR3 contains 16 residues. Written as DNA, the CDR3 is TGTGCCAGCTCACCGGGGACTAGCGGGAGGTGGAATGAGCAGTTCTTC. Translating it yields CASSPGTSGRWNEQFF.

The V gene is TRBV7-9, the J gene TRBJ2-1; the match to TRBD1 covers 10 bases. With V trimmed by 6 bases and J by 6 bases, 8 bases remained unmatched. This CDR3 contains 15 residues. Germline V gene lookup returns CDR1 SEHNR and CDR2 FQNEAQ (reference sequence). The CDR3 sequence: CASSPGQGMSNEQFF. In nucleotides, the CDR3 is TGTGCCAGCAGTCCGGGACAGGGGATGTCCAATGAGCAGTTCTTC. Combining the CDR3 with reference TRBV7-9 and TRBJ2-1 gives the whole variable domain DTGVSQNPRHKITKRGQNVTFRCDPISEHNRLYWYRQTLGQGPEFLTYFQNEAQLEKSRLLSDRFSAERPKGSFSTLEIQRTEQGDSAMYLCASSPGQGMSNEQFFGPGTRLTVL.

The gene calls are TRBV19 and TRBJ1-2, with D possibly being TRBD1 (6 bases). This CDR3 spans 16 amino acids. Germline values: CDR1 LNHDA, CDR2 SQIVND (reference sequence). Between the trimmed V and J ends, which lost 0 bases and 4 bases, there was a span of 15 bases. CDR3 DNA: TGTGCCAGTAGTATAGATCCTGAGACAGGAAGCTATGGCTACACCTTC. This codes for CASSIDPETGSYGYTF. Together with reference TRBV19 and TRBJ1-2, the CDR3 gives the full variable domain: DGGITQSPKYLFRKEGQNVTLSCEQNLNHDAMYWYRQDPGQGLRLIYYSQIVNDFQKGDIAEGYSVSREKKESFPLTVTSAQKNPTAFYLCASSIDPETGSYGYTFGSGTRLTVV.

The rearrangement uses TRBV27 and TRBJ2-1, with TRBD2 identical over 9 bases. The CDR3 runs to 12 residues. Trimming at V came to 6 bases and at J to 8 bases, leaving 2 bases not matched to a gene. Germline V lookup: CDR1 MNHEY, CDR2 SMNVEV (reference sequence). In DNA form, the CDR3 reads TGTGCCAGCAGGACTAGCGGCCATGAGCAGTTCTTC. This gives the protein CASRTSGHEQFF.

The J gene is TRBJ1-1, the V gene TRBV30, with 8 bases aligning to TRBD1. V shed 2 bases, J shed 0 bases, and the junction held 5 bases outside the gene matches. This CDR3 is 15 amino acids long. Germline loops: CDR1 GTSNPN, CDR2 SVGIG (reference sequence). CDR3: CAWSRPGGMNTEAFF. Written as DNA, the CDR3 is TGTGCCTGGAGTCGGCCAGGGGGCATGAACACTGAAGCTTTCTTT.

The chain uses TRBV13 and TRBJ1-6; 7 bases align to TRBD1. The CDR3 contains 18 residues. Germline-derived CDR1 and CDR2 are PRHDT and FYEKMQ (reference sequence). Unmatched junction bases numbered 10, after V lost 5 bases and J lost 0 bases. The CDR3 protein is CASSRRDSKHSYNSPLHF. The CDR3, as DNA: TGTGCCAGCAGCCGCCGGGACAGCAAACACTCCTATAATTCACCCCTCCACTTT. Using reference TRBV13 and TRBJ1-6 for the parts outside the CDR3, the full variable domain is AAGVIQSPRHLIKEKRETATLKCYPIPRHDTVYWYQQGPGQDPQFLISFYEKMQSDKGSIPDRFSAQQFSDYHSELNMSSLELGDSALYFCASSRRDSKHSYNSPLHFGNGTRLTVT.

This clone was observed a single time. The gene calls are TRBV7-8 and TRBJ1-1, with 9 bases matching TRBD1. The J segment lost 1 base and the V segment lost 10 bases, leaving 13 bases of the junction unmatched. This CDR3 spans 16 amino acids. Per germline, CDR1 SGHVS and CDR2 FQNEAQ. The CDR3 here is CATLLGGGQGNTEAFF. CDR3 bases: TGTGCCACTCTCCTCGGGGGGGGACAGGGGAACACTGAAGCTTTCTTT.